This TCR beta chain was identified in a study of vaccination and CD4 T cells after COVID-19. Study-level information: Overlapping peptides covering the spike proteins of SARS-CoV-2, HCoV-NL63, HCoV-OC43 and HCoV-229E were added to stimulate cells. As control conditions, cultures were given either a CEFX pool serving as positive control, an HIV-1 Nef pool, or no peptide at all.

Sequencing of cultured CD4+ T cell DNA used the Oncomine TCR Beta short-read assay. TCRdb used MiXCR to reprocess the PCR reads, holding one entry per CDR3 protein. The sample yields 5,000 to 7,000 distinct CDR3 sequences, roughly 60% seen once. Overall study findings and caveats: Spike mono-reactivity held for 304 of 307 vaccine-specific clones in convalescent patients.

Treatment described: roughly nine-day PBMC culture with coronavirus spike peptide pools or control peptides (ViraFEST assay). According to the study, CD4+ T cells from the unexposed donor were gathered ahead of the COVID-19 pandemic (2011-2018). Cell culture was performed with more than 1.5 million PBMCs per well in the presence of approximately 10 IU/ml IL-2 and 7.5 to 10 ug/ml peptide pools. This clonotype was observed a handful of times. Its antigen is undetermined. This sequence originates from a human donor in good health. The sequencing input was CD4+ T cells from blood, cultured in vitro.

The CDR3, as DNA: TGTGCCAGCAGGGACACCGCAATCCCCCAAGAGCAGTTCTTC. Translating it yields CASRDTAIPQEQFF. This rearrangement joins TRBV6-2 or TRBV6-3 to TRBJ2-1; perhaps TRBD1 as D (5 bases). V dropped 6 bases and J dropped 10 bases, with 19 bases sitting between them. The germline V gene encodes CDR1 MNHEY and CDR2 SVGEGT. The CDR3 loop spans 14 amino acids.